The rows below give T cell receptor beta chains drawn from one sample of a study of blood T cell repertoires in COVID-19. Generated by immunoSEQ multiplex PCR, the TCRdb table keeps only in-frame clones and is missing some. Altogether hundreds of thousands of clones are present, 83% being singletons, with the ten largest covering roughly 2.5%. Sequencing was done on a sample of peripheral blood. Source of these receptors: a woman aged 40-49 years with active or convalescent COVID-19. Both conserved end residues are part of each CDR3. A D gene is named only where the DNA matches it firmly. The listing skips clone size in some rows; elsewhere it reads once, few, many or a size class.

CASSIDAGGTEQYF,TGTGCCAGTAGTATAGACGCGGGAGGGACGGAGCAGTACTTC,TRBD2,TRBJ2-7,TRBV19,-
CASSTPGTGSYEQYF,TGTGCCAGCAGCACCCCCGGGACAGGGTCCTACGAGCAGTACTTC,TRBD1,TRBJ2-7,TRBV6-9,-
CASSLQSDSSTDTQYF,TGTGCCAGCAGCTTACAAAGCGACTCTAGCACAGATACGCAGTATTTT,-,TRBJ2-3,TRBV7-6,-
CASSDLDGEGGNTIYF,TGTGCCAGCAGCGACCTAGACGGTGAGGGTGGAAACACCATATATTTT,-,TRBJ1-3,TRBV7-9,-
CATSGASGSGSRGETQYF,TGTGCCACCAGTGGGGCAAGTGGTAGCGGGAGTCGCGGAGAGACCCAGTACTTC,TRBD2,TRBJ2-5,TRBV24-1,-
CASSLRGPSYEQYF,TGTGCCAGCAGTCTTAGGGGCCCTTCCTACGAGCAGTACTTC,-,TRBJ2-7,TRBV6-5,-
CASSISGGPFGELFF,TGTGCCAGCAGCATCTCGGGGGGGCCCTTCGGGGAGCTGTTTTTT,TRBD2,TRBJ2-2,TRBV7-8,-
CASSASEGRTTGELFF,TGTGCCAGCAGCGCCTCGGAGGGACGGACTACCGGGGAGCTGTTTTTT,-,TRBJ2-2,TRBV9,-
CASSTGTGGADTQYF,TGTGCCAGTAGTACCGGGACAGGGGGCGCAGATACGCAGTATTTT,TRBD1,TRBJ2-3,TRBV19,-
CATSAGAAYEQYF,TGTGCCACCAGTGCAGGGGCGGCCTACGAGCAGTACTTC,-,TRBJ2-7,TRBV24-1,-
CASSTDTNYGYTF,TGTGCCAGCAGTACCGACACTAACTATGGCTACACCTTC,-,TRBJ1-2,TRBV2,few
CASSIDKTYEQYF,TGTGCCAGTAGTATAGATAAAACCTACGAGCAGTACTTC,-,TRBJ2-7,TRBV19,-
CASSSTSTGDTEAFF,TGTGCCAGCTCATCTACCTCGACAGGGGACACTGAAGCTTTCTTT,TRBD1,TRBJ1-1,TRBV18,few
CASSLRSGTGGNQPQHF,TGTGCCAGCAGCCTGAGGTCCGGGACAGGGGGCAATCAGCCCCAGCATTTT,TRBD1,TRBJ1-5,TRBV7-2,-
CASRRERYWETQYF,TGTGCCAGCCGGCGGGAGAGGTATTGGGAGACCCAGTACTTC,TRBD2,TRBJ2-5,TRBV27,-
CAWSVGQVATNEKLFF,TGTGCCTGGAGTGTGGGACAGGTTGCAACTAATGAAAAACTGTTTTTT,TRBD1,TRBJ1-4,TRBV30,many
CASSRDTGPYNEQFF,TGTGCCAGCAGCCGGGACACCGGCCCCTACAATGAGCAGTTCTTC,-,TRBJ2-1,TRBV6-4,-
CAWVEAGVTEAFF,TGTGCCTGGGTTGAAGCGGGGGTCACTGAAGCTTTCTTT,-,TRBJ1-1,TRBV30,-
CASTPGGGGDDEQFF,TGTGCCAGCACCCCCGGAGGAGGGGGGGATGATGAGCAGTTCTTC,-,TRBJ2-1,TRBV7-3,-
CASSYSRMAYEQYF,TGTGCCAGCAGTTACTCGAGGATGGCCTACGAGCAGTACTTC,-,TRBJ2-7,TRBV6-2/TRBV6-3,few
CASSPREETQYF,TGTGCCAGCTCACCTCGGGAAGAGACCCAGTACTTC,-,TRBJ2-5,TRBV18,-
CASSFLFPGGNYGYTF,TGTGCCAGCAGCTTTCTATTTCCCGGCGGGAACTATGGCTACACCTTC,-,TRBJ1-2,TRBV7-9,-
CASKVGGDGNTIYF,TGCGCCAGCAAGGTAGGGGGAGACGGAAACACCATATATTTT,-,TRBJ1-3,TRBV5-1,-
CATSPGQNYEQYF,TGTGCCACCAGCCCGGGACAGAACTACGAGCAGTACTTC,TRBD1,TRBJ2-7,TRBV24-1,-
CATKGELLANEKLFF,TGTGCCACCAAGGGGGAGCTTTTGGCTAATGAAAAACTGTTTTTT,-,TRBJ1-4,TRBV15,-
CASSSGQGNTEAFF,TGTGCCAGCTCATCGGGACAGGGAAACACTGAAGCTTTCTTT,TRBD1,TRBJ1-1,TRBV18,few
CSASSPGLMYGSLHF,TGCAGTGCTAGTTCCCCCGGCCTCATGTACGGGTCCCTCCACTTT,-,TRBJ1-6,TRBV20-1,-